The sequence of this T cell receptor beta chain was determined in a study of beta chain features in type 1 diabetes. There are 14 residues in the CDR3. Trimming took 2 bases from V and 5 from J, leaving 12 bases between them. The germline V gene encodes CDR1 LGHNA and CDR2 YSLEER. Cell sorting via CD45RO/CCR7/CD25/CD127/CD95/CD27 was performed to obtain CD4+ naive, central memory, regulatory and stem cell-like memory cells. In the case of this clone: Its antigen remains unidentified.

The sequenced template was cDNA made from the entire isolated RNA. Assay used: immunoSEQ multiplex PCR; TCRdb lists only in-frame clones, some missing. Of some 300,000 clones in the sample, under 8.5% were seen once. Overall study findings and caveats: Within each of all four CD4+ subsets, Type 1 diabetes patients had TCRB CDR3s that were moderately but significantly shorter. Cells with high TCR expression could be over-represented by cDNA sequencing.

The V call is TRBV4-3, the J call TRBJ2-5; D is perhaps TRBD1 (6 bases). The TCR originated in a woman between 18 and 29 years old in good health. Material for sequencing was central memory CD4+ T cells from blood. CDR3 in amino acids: CASSQQTGYETQYF. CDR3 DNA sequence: TGCGCCAGCAGCCAACAGACAGGTTACGAGACCCAGTACTTC.